This T cell receptor (beta chain) was sequenced for a study of shared clonotypes between healthy human individuals. The CDR3 runs 15 residues. V gave up 1 base and J gave up 2 bases; unmatched junction bases: 5. Germline V CDR1 and CDR2: SGHRS, YFSETQ. Data came from immunoSEQ multiplex PCR; TCRdb stores just in-frame clones and leaves some out. The repertoire includes 1.5 million to 1.9 million clones, about 98% of them detected once, and about 0.45% sits in the top ten. Study findings and constraints: Estimated richness values were generally larger in naive subsets than in memory subsets. Rarefaction revealed incomplete sorted-subset sequencing despite large depth.

As to this clone: Its antigen is unknown.

This chain links TRBV5-1 with TRBJ2-5, with TRBD1 identical over 7 bases. The sequencing sample was made of naive CD4+ T cells sorted from blood. Subset specified: CD45RA+ positively selected. This TCR came from a man between 25 and 39 years old in good health. As DNA, the CDR3 is TGCGCCAGCAGCTTGCTTGGGACAGCACAAGAGACCCAGTACTTC. The encoded protein is CASSLLGTAQETQYF.